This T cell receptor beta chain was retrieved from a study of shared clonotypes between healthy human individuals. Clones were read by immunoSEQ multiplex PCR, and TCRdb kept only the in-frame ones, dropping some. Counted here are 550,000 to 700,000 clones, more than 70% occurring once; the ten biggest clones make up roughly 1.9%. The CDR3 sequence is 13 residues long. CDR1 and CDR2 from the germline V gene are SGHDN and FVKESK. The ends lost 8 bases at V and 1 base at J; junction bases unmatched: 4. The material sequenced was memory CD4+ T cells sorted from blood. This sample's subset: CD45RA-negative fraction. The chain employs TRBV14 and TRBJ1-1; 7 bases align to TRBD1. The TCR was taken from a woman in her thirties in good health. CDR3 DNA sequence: TGTGCCAGCGCAAGACAGGGGAACACTGAAGCTTTCTTT. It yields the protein CASARQGNTEAFF. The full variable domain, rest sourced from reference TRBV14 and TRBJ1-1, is EAGVTQFPSHSVIEKGQTVTLRCDPISGHDNLYWYRRVMGKEIKFLLHFVKESKQDESGMPNNRFLAERTGGTYSTLKVQPAELEDSGVYFCASARQGNTEAFFGQGTRLTVV.